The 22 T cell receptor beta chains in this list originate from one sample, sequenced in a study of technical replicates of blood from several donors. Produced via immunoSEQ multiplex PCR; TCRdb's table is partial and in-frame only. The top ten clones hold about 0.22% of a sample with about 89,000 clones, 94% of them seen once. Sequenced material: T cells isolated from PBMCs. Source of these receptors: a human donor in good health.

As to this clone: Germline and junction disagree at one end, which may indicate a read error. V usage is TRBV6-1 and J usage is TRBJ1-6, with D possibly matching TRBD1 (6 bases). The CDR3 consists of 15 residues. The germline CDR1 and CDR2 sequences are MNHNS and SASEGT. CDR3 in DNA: TGTGCCAGCAGCGAAGACAGGCCTGGTAATTCACCCCTCCACTTT. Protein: CASSEDRPGNSPLHF.

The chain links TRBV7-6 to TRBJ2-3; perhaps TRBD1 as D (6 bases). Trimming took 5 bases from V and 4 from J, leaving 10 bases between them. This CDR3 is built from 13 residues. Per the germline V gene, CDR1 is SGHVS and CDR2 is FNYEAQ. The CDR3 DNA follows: TGTGCCAGCAGCGTTCCAGGGGCAGATACGCAGTATTTT. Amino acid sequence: CASSVPGADTQYF. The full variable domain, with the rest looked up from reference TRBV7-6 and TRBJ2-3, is GAGVSQSPRYKVTKRGQDVALRCDPISGHVSLYWYRQALGQGPEFLTYFNYEAQQDKSGLPNDRFSAERPEGSISTLTIQRTEQRDSAMYRCASSVPGADTQYFGPGTRLTVL.

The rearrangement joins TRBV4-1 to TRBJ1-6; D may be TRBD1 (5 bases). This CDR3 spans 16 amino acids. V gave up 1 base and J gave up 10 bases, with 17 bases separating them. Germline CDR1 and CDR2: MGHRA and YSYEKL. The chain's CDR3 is CASSQVNSNDRSPLHF. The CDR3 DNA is TGCGCCAGCAGCCAAGTCAACAGTAACGACAGATCACCCCTCCACTTT.

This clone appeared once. In DNA, the CDR3 is TGCGCCAGCAGCCAAGAGACTAGCGGTAGCACAGATACGCAGTATTTT. Amino acids: CASSQETSGSTDTQYF. The chain carries TRBV4-1 and TRBJ2-3; 9 bases map to TRBD2. Per the germline V gene, CDR1 is MGHRA and CDR2 is YSYEKL. The CDR3 runs to 16 residues. Trimming removed 0 bases from V and 0 bases from J; junction bases left unmatched: 1.

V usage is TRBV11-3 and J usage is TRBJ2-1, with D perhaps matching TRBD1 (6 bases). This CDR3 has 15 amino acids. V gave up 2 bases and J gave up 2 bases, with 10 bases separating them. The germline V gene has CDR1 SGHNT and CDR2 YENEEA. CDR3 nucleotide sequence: TGTGCCAGCAGCTTACGGACAGCTACCTACAATGAGCAGTTCTTC. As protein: CASSLRTATYNEQFF. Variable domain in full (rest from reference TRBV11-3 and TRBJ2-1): EAGVVQSPRYKIIEKKQPVAFWCNPISGHNTLYWYLQNLGQGPELLIRYENEEAVDDSQLPKDRFSAERLKGVDSTLKIQPAELGDSAVYLCASSLRTATYNEQFFGPGTRLTVL.

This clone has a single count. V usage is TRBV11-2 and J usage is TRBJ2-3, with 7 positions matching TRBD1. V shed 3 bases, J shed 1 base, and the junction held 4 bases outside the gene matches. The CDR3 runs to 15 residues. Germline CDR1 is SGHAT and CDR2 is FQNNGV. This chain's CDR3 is CASSFRDRGTDTQYF. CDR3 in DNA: TGTGCCAGCAGCTTCAGGGACAGAGGCACAGATACGCAGTATTTT.

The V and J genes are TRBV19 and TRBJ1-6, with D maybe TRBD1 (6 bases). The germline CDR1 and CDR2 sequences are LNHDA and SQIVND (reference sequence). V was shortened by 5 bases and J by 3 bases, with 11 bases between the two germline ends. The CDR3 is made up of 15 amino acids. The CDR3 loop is CASSVEQGYNSPLHF. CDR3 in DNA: TGTGCCAGTAGTGTCGAACAGGGCTATAATTCACCCCTCCACTTT.

DNA for the CDR3: TGTGCCAGCAGTGCCACGGCGGCGGGGGGGCAAGAGACCCAGTACTTC. The encoded protein is CASSATAAGGQETQYF. The V call is TRBV28, the J call TRBJ2-5; the match to TRBD2 covers 9 bases. V dropped 5 bases and J dropped 2; count of bases not matched to a gene: 9. The CDR3 has 16 residues. Per the germline V gene, CDR1 is MDHEN and CDR2 is SYDVKM. Using reference TRBV28 and TRBJ2-5 for the parts outside the CDR3, the full variable domain is DVKVTQSSRYLVKRTGEKVFLECVQDMDHENMFWYRQDPGLGLRLIYFSYDVKMKEKGDIPEGYSVSREKKERFSLILESASTNQTSMYLCASSATAAGGQETQYFGPGTRLLVL.

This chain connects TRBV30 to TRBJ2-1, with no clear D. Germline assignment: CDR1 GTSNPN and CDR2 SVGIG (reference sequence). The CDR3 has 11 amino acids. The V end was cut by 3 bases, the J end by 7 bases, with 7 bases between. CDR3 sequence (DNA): TGTGCCTGGAGCGTGCGGAATGAGCAGTTCTTC. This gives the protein CAWSVRNEQFF.

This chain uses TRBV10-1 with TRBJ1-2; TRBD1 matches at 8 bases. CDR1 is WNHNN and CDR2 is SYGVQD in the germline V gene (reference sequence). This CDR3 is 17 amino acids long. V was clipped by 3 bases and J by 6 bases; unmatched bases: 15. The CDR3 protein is CASSDPDREIGIDGYTF. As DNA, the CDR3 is TGCGCCAGCAGTGATCCGGACAGGGAGATTGGAATTGATGGCTACACCTTC.

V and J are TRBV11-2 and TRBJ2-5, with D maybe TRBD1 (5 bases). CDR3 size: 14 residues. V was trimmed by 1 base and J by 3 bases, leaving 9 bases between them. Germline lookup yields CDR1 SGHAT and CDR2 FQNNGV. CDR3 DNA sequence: TGTGCCAGCAGCTTAGTCGGCAGGGAAGAGACCCAGTACTTC. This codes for CASSLVGREETQYF. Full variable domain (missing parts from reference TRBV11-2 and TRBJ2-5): EAGVAQSPRYKIIEKRQSVAFWCNPISGHATLYWYQQILGQGPKLLIQFQNNGVVDDSQLPKDRFSAERLKGVDSTLKIQPAKLEDSAVYLCASSLVGREETQYFGPGTRLLVL.

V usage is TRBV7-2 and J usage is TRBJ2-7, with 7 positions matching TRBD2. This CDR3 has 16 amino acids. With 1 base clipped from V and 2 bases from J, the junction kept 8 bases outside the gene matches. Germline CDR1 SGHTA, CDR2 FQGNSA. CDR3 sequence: CASSLEGGSGAYEQYF. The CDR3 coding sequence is TGTGCCAGCAGCTTAGAAGGAGGAAGCGGGGCCTACGAGCAGTACTTC.

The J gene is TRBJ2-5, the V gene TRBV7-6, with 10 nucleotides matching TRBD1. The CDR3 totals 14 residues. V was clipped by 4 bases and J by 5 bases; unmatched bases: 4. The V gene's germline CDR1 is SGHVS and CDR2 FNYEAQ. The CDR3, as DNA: TGTGCCAGCAGCTCCCAGGACAGGGGGGAGACCCAGTACTTC. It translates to CASSSQDRGETQYF.

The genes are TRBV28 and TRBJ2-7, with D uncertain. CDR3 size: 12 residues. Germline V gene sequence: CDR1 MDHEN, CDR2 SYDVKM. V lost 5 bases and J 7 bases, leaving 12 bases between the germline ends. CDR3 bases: TGTGCCAGCAGTGACTCCCCCGGGGAGCAGTACTTC. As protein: CASSDSPGEQYF.

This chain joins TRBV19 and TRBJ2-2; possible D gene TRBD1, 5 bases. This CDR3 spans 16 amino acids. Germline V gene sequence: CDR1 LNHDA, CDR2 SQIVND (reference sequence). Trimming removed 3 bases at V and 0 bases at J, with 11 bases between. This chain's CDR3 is CASSIYVTANTGELFF. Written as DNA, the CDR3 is TGTGCCAGTAGTATTTACGTGACAGCGAACACCGGGGAGCTGTTTTTT.

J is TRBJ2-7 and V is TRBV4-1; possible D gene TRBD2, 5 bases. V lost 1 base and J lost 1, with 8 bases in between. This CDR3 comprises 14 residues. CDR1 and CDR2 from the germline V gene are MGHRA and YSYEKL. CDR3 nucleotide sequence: TGCGCCAGCAGCCAAGGACGGGGATCCTACGAGCAGTACTTC. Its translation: CASSQGRGSYEQYF.

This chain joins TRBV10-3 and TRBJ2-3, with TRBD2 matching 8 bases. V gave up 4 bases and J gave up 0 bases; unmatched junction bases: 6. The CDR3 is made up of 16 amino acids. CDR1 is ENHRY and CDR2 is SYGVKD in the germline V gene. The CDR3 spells CAISVAGTRSTDTQYF. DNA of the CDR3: TGTGCCATCAGTGTCGCCGGGACTAGGAGCACAGATACGCAGTATTTT.

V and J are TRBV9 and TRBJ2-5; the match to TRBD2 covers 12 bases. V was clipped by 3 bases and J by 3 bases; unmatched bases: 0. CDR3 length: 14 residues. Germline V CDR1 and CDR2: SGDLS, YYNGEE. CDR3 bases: TGTGCCAGCAGCGGACTAGCGGGGGAAGAGACCCAGTACTTC. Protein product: CASSGLAGEETQYF.

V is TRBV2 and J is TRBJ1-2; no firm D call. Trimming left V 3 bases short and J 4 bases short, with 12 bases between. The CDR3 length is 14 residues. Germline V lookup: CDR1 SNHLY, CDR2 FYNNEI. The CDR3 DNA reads TGTGCCAGCAGTGACAGTTACACCCCCTATGGCTACACCTTC. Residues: CASSDSYTPYGYTF. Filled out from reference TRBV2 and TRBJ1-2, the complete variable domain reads EPEVTQTPSHQVTQMGQEVILRCVPISNHLYFYWYRQILGQKVEFLVSFYNNEISEKSEIFDDQFSVERPDGSNFTLKIRSTKLEDSAMYFCASSDSYTPYGYTFGSGTRLTVV.

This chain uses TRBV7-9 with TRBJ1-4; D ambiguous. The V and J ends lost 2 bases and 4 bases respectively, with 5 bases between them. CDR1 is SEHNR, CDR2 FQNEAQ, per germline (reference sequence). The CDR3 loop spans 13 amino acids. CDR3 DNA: TGTGCCAGCAGCTTAATCGGTAATGAAAAACTGTTTTTT. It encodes CASSLIGNEKLFF.

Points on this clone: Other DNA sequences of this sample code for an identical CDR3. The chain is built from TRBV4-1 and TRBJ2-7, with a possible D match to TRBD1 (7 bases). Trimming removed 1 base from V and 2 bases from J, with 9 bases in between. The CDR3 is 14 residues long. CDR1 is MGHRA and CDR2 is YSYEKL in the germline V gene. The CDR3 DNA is TGCGCCAGCAGCCAAGGCAGGGGGGCCTACGAGCAGTACTTC. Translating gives CASSQGRGAYEQYF.

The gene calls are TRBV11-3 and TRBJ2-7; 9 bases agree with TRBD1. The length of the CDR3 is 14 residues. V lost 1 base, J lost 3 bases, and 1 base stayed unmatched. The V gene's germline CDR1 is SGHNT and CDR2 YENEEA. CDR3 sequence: CASSLATGGYEQYF. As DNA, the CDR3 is TGTGCCAGCAGCTTAGCGACAGGGGGCTACGAGCAGTACTTC.